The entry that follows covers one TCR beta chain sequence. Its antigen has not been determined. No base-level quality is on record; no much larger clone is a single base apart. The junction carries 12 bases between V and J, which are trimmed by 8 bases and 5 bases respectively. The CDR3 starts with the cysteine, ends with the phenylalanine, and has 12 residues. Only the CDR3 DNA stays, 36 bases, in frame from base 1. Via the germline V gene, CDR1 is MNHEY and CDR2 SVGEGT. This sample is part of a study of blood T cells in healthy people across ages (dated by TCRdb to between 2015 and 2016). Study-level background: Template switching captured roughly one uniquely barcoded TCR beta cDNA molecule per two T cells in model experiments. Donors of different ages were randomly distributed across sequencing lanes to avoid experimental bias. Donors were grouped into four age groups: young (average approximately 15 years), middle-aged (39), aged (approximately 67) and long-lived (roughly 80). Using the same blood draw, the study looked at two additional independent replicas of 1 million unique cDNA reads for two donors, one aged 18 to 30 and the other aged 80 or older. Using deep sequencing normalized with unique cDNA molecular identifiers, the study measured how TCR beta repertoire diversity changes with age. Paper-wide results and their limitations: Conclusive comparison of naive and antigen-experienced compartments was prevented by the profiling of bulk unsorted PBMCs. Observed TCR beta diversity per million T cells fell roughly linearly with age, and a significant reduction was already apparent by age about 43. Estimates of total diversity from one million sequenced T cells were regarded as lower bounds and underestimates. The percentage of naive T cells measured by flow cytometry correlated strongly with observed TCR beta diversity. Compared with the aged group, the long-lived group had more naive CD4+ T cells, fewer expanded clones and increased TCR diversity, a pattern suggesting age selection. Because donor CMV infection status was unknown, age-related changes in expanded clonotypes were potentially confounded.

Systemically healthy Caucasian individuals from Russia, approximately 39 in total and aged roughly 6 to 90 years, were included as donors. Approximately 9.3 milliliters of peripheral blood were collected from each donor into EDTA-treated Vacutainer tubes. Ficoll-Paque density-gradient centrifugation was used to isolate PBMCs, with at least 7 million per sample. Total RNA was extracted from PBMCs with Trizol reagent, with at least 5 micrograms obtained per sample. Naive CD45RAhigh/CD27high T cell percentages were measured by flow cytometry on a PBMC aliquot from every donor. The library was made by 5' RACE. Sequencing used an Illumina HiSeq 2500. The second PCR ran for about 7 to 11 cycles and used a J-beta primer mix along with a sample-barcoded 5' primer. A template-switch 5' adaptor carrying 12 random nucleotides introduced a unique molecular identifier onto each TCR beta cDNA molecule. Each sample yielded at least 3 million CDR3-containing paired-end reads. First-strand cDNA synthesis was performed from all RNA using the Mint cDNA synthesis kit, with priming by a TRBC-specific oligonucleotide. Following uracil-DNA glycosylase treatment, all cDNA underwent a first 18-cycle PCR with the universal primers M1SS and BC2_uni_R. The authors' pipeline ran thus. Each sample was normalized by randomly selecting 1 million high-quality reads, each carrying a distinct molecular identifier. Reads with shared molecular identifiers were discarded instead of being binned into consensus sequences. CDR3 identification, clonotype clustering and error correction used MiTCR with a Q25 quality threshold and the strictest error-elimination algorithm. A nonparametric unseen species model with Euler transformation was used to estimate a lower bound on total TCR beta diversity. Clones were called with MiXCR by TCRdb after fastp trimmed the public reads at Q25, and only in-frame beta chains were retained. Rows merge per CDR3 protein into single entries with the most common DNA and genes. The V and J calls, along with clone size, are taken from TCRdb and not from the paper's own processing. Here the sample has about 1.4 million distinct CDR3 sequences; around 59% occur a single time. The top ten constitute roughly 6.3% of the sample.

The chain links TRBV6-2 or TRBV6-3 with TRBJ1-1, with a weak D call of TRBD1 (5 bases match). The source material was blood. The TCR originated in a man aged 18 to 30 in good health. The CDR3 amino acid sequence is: CASQAGGTEAFF. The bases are TGTGCCAGCCAAGCCGGGGGAACTGAAGCTTTCTTT.